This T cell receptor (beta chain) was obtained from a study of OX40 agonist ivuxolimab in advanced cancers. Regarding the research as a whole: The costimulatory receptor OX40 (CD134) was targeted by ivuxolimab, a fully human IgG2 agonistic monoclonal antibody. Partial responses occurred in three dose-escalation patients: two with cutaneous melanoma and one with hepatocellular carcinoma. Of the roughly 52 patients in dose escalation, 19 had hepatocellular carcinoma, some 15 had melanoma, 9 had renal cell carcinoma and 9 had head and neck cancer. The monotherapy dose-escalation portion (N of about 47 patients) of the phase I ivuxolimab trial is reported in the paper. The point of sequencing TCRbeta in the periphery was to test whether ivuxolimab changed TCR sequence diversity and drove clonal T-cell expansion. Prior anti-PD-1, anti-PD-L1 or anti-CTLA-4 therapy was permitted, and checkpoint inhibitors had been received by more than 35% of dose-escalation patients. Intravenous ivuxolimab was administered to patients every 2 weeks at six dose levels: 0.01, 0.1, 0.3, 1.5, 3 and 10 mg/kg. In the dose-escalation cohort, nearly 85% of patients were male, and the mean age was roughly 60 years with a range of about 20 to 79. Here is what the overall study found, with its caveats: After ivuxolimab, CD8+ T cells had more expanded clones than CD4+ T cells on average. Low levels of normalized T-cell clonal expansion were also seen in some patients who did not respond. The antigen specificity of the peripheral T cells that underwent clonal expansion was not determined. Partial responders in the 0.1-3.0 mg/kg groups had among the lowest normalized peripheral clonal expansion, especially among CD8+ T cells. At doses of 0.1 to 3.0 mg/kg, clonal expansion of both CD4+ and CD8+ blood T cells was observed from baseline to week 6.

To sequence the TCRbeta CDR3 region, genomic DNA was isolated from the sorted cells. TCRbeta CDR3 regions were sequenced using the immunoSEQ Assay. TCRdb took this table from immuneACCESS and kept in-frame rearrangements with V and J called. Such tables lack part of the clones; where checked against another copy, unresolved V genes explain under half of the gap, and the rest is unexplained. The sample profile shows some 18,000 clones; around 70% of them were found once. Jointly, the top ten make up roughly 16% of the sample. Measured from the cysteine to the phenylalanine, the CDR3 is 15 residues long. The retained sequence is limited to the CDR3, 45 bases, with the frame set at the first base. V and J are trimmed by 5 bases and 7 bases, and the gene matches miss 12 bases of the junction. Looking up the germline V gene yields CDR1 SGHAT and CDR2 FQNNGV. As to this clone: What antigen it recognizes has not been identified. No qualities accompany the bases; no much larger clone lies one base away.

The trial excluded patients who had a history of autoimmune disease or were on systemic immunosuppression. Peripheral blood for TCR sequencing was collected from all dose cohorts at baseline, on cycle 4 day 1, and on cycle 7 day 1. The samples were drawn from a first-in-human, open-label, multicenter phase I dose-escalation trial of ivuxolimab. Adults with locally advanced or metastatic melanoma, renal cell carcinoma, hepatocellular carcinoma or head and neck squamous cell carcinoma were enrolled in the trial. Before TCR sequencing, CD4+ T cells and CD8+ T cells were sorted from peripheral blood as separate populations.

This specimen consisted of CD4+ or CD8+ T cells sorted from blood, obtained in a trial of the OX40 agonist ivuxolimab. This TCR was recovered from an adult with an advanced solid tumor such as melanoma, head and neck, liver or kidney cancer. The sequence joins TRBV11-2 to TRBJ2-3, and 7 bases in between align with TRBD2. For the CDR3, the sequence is CASSGLGGRLNTQYF. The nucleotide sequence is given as TGTGCCAGCAGCGGACTGGGGGGGAGGCTCAATACGCAGTATTTT.